The 24 T cell receptor beta chains in this list originate from one sample, sequenced in a study of early stage breast cancer tumors. Using immunoSEQ multiplex PCR, the repertoire was profiled, and TCRdb retains in-frame clones only, with some absent. The table shows tens of thousands of clones, with approximately 78% occurring only once. The sample was blood. These receptors all come from a person aged 40 to 49 with breast cancer.

The rearrangement uses TRBV12-5 and TRBJ2-5; tentatively, D is TRBD2 (6 bases). The CDR3 sequence is 14 residues long. In germline, CDR1 is LGHNT, CDR2 FRNRAP. V was cut by 2 bases and J by 7 bases, with 14 bases left in between. The CDR3 DNA follows: TGTGCTAGTGGTTTGATGGGGACCGGGGGGACCCAGTACTTC. Translating it yields CASGLMGTGGTQYF.

CDR3: CASSQDQRVGLANNEQFF. CDR3 DNA sequence: TGCGCCAGCAGCCAAGACCAGAGGGTTGGGCTAGCCAACAATGAGCAGTTCTTC. The chain uses TRBV4-1 and TRBJ2-1; TRBD2 might be the D (5 bases). Trimming removed 0 bases from V and 5 bases from J, with 20 bases in between. The CDR3 runs to 18 residues. The germline V gene has CDR1 MGHRA and CDR2 YSYEKL.

This clone was seen more than once but under ten times. The chain employs TRBV7-3 and TRBJ1-1; 8 nucleotides match TRBD1. Per the germline V gene, CDR1 is SGHTA and CDR2 is FQGTGA. CDR3 length: 13 residues. V lost 5 bases to trimming and J lost 8 bases; unmatched junction nucleotides: 7. CDR3 residues: CASSLDRGSEAFF. As DNA, the CDR3 is TGTGCCAGCAGCCTCGACAGGGGATCGGAAGCTTTCTTT.

The rearrangement uses TRBV29-1 and TRBJ1-1; no definite D call. The germline V gene encodes CDR1 SQVTM and CDR2 ANQGSEA. Between the trimmed V and J ends, which lost 3 bases and 6 bases, there was a span of 8 bases. CDR3 length: 11 residues. In nucleotides, the CDR3 is TGCAGCGTTGAGGGAGGATCTGAAGCTTTCTTT. Translated, it gives CSVEGGSEAFF.

The chain is built from TRBV7-6 and TRBJ1-3, with unresolved D. There are 15 residues in the CDR3. Germline lookup yields CDR1 SGHVS and CDR2 FNYEAQ. V lost 5 bases, J lost 0 bases, and 11 bases lay in between. CDR3 loop: CASSPGPSSGNTIYF. The CDR3, as DNA: TGTGCCAGCAGCCCCGGGCCAAGCTCTGGAAACACCATATATTTT.

The V gene is TRBV2, the J gene TRBJ2-7; D gene uncertain. Germline V CDR1 and CDR2: SNHLY, FYNNEI. Trimming stripped 7 bases from V and 1 base from J, with 11 bases between. The CDR3 is 13 amino acids. As DNA, the CDR3 is TGTGCCAGCAAACGGCAGCCTTCCTACGAGCAGTACTTC. Translation gives CASKRQPSYEQYF.

This chain uses TRBV21-1 with TRBJ2-7; no DNA check was done on the table's D call, TRBD1. TRBV21-1 is shown as a pseudogene. The CDR3 contains 15 residues. CDR3 bases: TGTGCCAGCAGGAAACCCACAGGGCTCGAGAAGGAGCAGTACTTC. Translation: CASRKPTGLEKEQYF.

CDR3 region: CASSLLAGGNEQYF. CDR3 coding DNA: TGTGCCAGCAGTTTACTAGCGGGAGGGAATGAGCAGTACTTC. The chain combines TRBV6-1 with TRBJ2-7; 13 nucleotides align to TRBD2. The germline V gene has CDR1 MNHNS and CDR2 SASEGT. CDR3 size: 14 residues. With 5 bases clipped from V and 7 bases from J, the junction kept 5 bases outside the gene matches.

The CDR3 spells CASGGSNQPQHF. DNA of the CDR3: TGTGCCAGCGGGGGGAGCAATCAGCCCCAGCATTTT. V usage is TRBV6-6 and J usage is TRBJ1-5; D might be TRBD1 (5 bases). V was trimmed by 8 bases and J by 1 base, leaving 6 bases between them. Germline V gene data show CDR1 as MNHNY and CDR2 as SVGAGI (reference sequence). The CDR3 is made up of 12 amino acids.

The CDR3 is CASSEALRAGEYF. DNA of the CDR3: TGTGCCAGCAGTGAAGCGCTTCGGGCAGGGGAGTACTTC. The rearrangement links TRBV6-1 to TRBJ2-7, with D possibly TRBD1 on 6 matching bases. The V end lost 0 bases, the J end lost 11 bases, and 14 bases lay between the germline ends. Germline assignment: CDR1 MNHNS and CDR2 SASEGT. This CDR3 comprises 13 residues.

The J gene is TRBJ1-1, the V gene TRBV25-1, with D perhaps TRBD1 (5 bases). Germline CDR1 MGHDK, CDR2 SYGVNS. V shed 2 bases and J shed 7 bases, with 11 bases lying between them. CDR3 length: 13 residues. The CDR3 loop is CASSEGARGEAFF. As DNA, the CDR3 is TGTGCCAGCAGTGAAGGGGCGAGGGGTGAAGCTTTCTTT.

The chain employs TRBV11-2 and TRBJ1-2, with D hard to call. Trimming left V 3 bases short and J 4 bases short, with 12 bases between. Germline-derived CDR1 and CDR2 are SGHAT and FQNNGV. This CDR3 is 14 amino acids long. The chain's CDR3 is CASSFRFLSYGYTF. As DNA, the CDR3 is TGTGCCAGCAGCTTCCGATTTCTCAGCTATGGCTACACCTTC.

This rearrangement joins TRBV4-1 to TRBJ2-1; TRBD2 matches at 10 bases. Germline V gene data show CDR1 as MGHRA and CDR2 as YSYEKL. The ends lost 0 bases at V and 6 bases at J; junction bases unmatched: 2. The CDR3 is made up of 15 amino acids. The CDR3 DNA reads TGCGCCAGCAGCCAAGACAGGACTAGCGGCAATGAGCAGTTCTTC. Translating it yields CASSQDRTSGNEQFF.

This clone came up a few times. V gene TRBV6-4 combines with J gene TRBJ2-3, with D possibly matching TRBD1 (6 bases). CDR3 length equals 14 residues. Germline V gives CDR1 MRHNA, CDR2 SNTAGT. Trimming took off 4 bases at V and 3 bases at J, with 11 bases between the two ends. The CDR3 loop is CASSAQGQTDTQYF. The CDR3 DNA reads TGTGCCAGCAGTGCACAGGGCCAAACAGATACGCAGTATTTT.

The chain employs TRBV9 and TRBJ2-7; no reliable D call. Between the trimmed V and J ends, which lost 4 bases and 4 bases, there was a span of 15 bases. The V gene's germline CDR1 is SGDLS and CDR2 YYNGEE. The CDR3 runs to 14 residues. In DNA form, the CDR3 reads TGTGCCAGCAGCCCCCTGGAGTCACCTTACGAGCAGTACTTC. Translating it yields CASSPLESPYEQYF.

V gene TRBV6-6 combines with J gene TRBJ2-1; D is possibly TRBD1 (5 bases). The V gene lost 2 bases and the J gene lost 9 bases, with 11 bases spanning the gap. The CDR3 is made up of 13 amino acids. Germline CDR1 is MNHNY and CDR2 is SVGAGI (reference sequence). The CDR3, as DNA: TGTGCCAGCAGTTACGACATTAGGGGTGAGCAGTTCTTC. It is translated as CASSYDIRGEQFF.

V gene TRBV10-3 combines with J gene TRBJ2-7; TRBD2 aligns across 9 bases. This CDR3 is built from 13 residues. V was clipped by 5 bases and J by 6 bases; unmatched bases: 5. CDR1 is ENHRY, CDR2 SYGVKD, per germline. Here the CDR3 reads CAISPGTSTEQYF. In nucleotides, the CDR3 is TGTGCCATCAGTCCCGGGACTAGCACCGAGCAGTACTTC.

This chain uses TRBV4-2 with TRBJ2-2; weak D call: TRBD2 (5 bases). The V and J ends lost 7 bases and 0 bases respectively, with 18 bases between them. This CDR3 is 17 amino acids long. In germline, CDR1 is LGHNA, CDR2 YNFKEQ. The CDR3, as DNA: TGTGCCAGCACCCCTCTGAGCGGAGCCCCGAACACCGGGGAGCTGTTTTTT. Encoded protein: CASTPLSGAPNTGELFF.

This sequence joins TRBV11-3 and TRBJ2-1, with 9 bases matching TRBD2. The trim removed 3 bases at V and 7 bases at J, leaving 10 bases unmatched. CDR3 length: 16 residues. CDR1 SGHNT and CDR2 YENEEA come from the germline V gene. In DNA, the CDR3 is TGTGCCAGCAGCTTGATCGCGGGAGGGTTCGGGAATGAGCAGTTCTTC. Translated: CASSLIAGGFGNEQFF.

This chain links TRBV7-6 with TRBJ2-3, with D tentatively TRBD2 (6 bases). This CDR3 has 18 residues. CDR1 and CDR2 (germline): SGHVS, FNYEAQ. The V end was cut by 6 bases, the J end by 1 base, with 23 bases between. CDR3 loop: CASSPKVGGAYGTDTQYF. CDR3 DNA sequence: TGTGCCAGCAGTCCTAAGGTCGGGGGAGCATACGGCACAGATACGCAGTATTTT.

V is TRBV5-1 and J is TRBJ2-5; 9 nucleotides line up with TRBD1. Germline V CDR1 and CDR2: SGHRS, YFSETQ. This CDR3 contains 15 residues. The J segment lost 4 bases and the V segment lost 4 bases, leaving 8 bases of the junction unmatched. The CDR3 here is CASSVSGTGRETQYF. The CDR3 DNA sequence: TGCGCCAGCAGCGTCTCCGGGACAGGGCGAGAGACCCAGTACTTC.

V gene TRBV28 combines with J gene TRBJ2-3; D perhaps matches TRBD2 (6 bases). The CDR3 covers 13 residues. V was trimmed by 8 bases and J by 2 bases, leaving 11 bases between them. Germline V gives CDR1 MDHEN, CDR2 SYDVKM. CDR3 coding DNA: TGTGCCAGCCGTCGCGGGACCACAGATACGCAGTATTTT. Protein: CASRRGTTDTQYF.

The chain links TRBV6-1 to TRBJ1-2; no clear D gene. V was clipped by 7 bases and J by 2 bases, with 11 bases between them. The germline gives CDR1 MNHNS, CDR2 SASEGT. There are 13 residues in the CDR3. The CDR3 is CASNGPMNYGYTF. The CDR3 coding sequence is TGTGCCAGCAACGGCCCGATGAACTATGGCTACACCTTC.

This clone has a single count. This rearrangement joins TRBV21-1 to TRBJ2-3; the table gives TRBD2 as D, unverified against the DNA. TRBV21-1 is an annotated pseudogene. CDR3 length equals 16 residues. CDR3 sequence (DNA): TGTGCCAGCAGCAAAGCAGGCGGGAGGTCGGCCGATACGCAGTATTTT. Amino acids: CASSKAGGRSADTQYF.